This TCR beta chain was sequenced for a study of vaccination effects on CD4 cells after COVID-19. Study details: Sequencing was preceded by expansion of antigen-specific CD4+ T cells with viral peptide pools in the ViraFEST assay.

As concerns this clone: The antigen is unknown.

With roughly 10 days of culture completed, CD4+ T cells were isolated. Sequencing used immunoSEQ multiplex PCR; TCRdb keeps in-frame clones, though not all of them. This table holds around 27,000 clones, 50% to 70% found once. V dropped 3 bases and J dropped 0 bases, with 12 bases sitting between them. This CDR3 has 15 amino acids. Germline CDR1 KGHSH, CDR2 LQKENI. The V gene is TRBV18, the J gene TRBJ2-7; D is tentatively TRBD1 or TRBD2 (6 bases each). The TCR comes from a human donor who received a COVID-19 vaccine. Sequenced material: CD4+ T cells from PBMCs cultured without peptide, taken before COVID-19 vaccination. CDR3 in amino acids: CASSPTGGSSYEQYF. Written as DNA, the CDR3 is TGTGCCAGCTCACCGACCGGGGGCAGCTCCTACGAGCAGTACTTC.